What follows describes a single T cell receptor (beta chain). What it binds is not known. The germline CDR1 and CDR2 sequences are MNHEY and SVGAGI. The length of the CDR3 is 15 residues. The V gene lost 6 bases and the J gene lost 4 bases, with 19 bases spanning the gap. The sample belongs to a study of cytomegalovirus exposure and HLA in healthy donors. Broader study findings: As a later analysis showed, a missense DCLRE1C variant was linked to trimming of TCR beta V- and J-genes. In a later analysis, specific HLA alleles were associated with 15,000 to 20,000 TCR beta sequences at a 0.05 false discovery rate. Cytomegalovirus status was reportedly diagnosed by the classifier with high specificity and sensitivity. Most TCR sequences were rare, but some public TCRs occurred in many donors.

It was with 60 Vbeta and 13 Jbeta primers that the PCR ran. TCRdb keeps only in-frame clones here, not all; method: immunoSEQ multiplex PCR. The data hold over 150,000 clones, with around four fifths observed a single time. Source material: PBMCs. The rearrangement joins TRBV6-5 to TRBJ2-7, with TRBD2 as a possible D gene (5 bases). The receptor's source is a woman between 50 and 59 years old in good health and CMV-seropositive. CDR3: CASSPPGLRGYEQYF. The CDR3 DNA follows: TGTGCCAGCAGCCCTCCGGGTCTACGAGGGTACGAGCAGTACTTC.